The clone carrying this TCR beta chain was observed a single time. The PCR was carried out with 60 Vbeta primers and 13 Jbeta primers. As originally analysed: About 10 million of 80 million to 85 million unique TCR beta chains were shared, per a later count. Measured with immunoSEQ multiplex PCR; TCRdb has only the in-frame clones, and not every one. That table furnishes V, J and clone size, whereas the DNA furnished D and trimming. The sample contains fewer than 200,000 clones, about four fifths of which appear only once. These data come from a study of cytomegalovirus exposure and HLA in healthy donors. Germline V gives CDR1 SGHNT, CDR2 YYREEE (reference sequence). The V gene lost 0 bases and the J gene lost 0 bases, with 9 bases spanning the gap. The CDR3 loop spans 15 amino acids.

The TCR originated in a male donor in good health and CMV-seronegative. The chain joins TRBV5-4 to TRBJ1-1; possibly TRBD1 for D (5 bases). Input material: PBMCs. The CDR3 protein is CASSLGGRLNTEAFF. The CDR3 nucleotides are TGTGCCAGCAGCTTGGGGGGGAGGTTGAACACTGAAGCTTTCTTT.